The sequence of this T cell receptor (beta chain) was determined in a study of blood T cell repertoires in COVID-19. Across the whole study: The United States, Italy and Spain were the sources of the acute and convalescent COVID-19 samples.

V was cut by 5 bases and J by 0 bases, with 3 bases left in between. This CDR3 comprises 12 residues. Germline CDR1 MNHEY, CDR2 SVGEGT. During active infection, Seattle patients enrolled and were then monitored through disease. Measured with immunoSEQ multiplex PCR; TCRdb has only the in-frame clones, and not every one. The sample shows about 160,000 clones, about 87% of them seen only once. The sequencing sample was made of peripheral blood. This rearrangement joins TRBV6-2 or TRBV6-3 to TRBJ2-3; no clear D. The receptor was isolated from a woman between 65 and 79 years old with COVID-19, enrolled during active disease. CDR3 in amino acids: CASSRSTDTQYF. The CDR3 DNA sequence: TGTGCCAGCAGTCGGAGCACAGATACGCAGTATTTT.